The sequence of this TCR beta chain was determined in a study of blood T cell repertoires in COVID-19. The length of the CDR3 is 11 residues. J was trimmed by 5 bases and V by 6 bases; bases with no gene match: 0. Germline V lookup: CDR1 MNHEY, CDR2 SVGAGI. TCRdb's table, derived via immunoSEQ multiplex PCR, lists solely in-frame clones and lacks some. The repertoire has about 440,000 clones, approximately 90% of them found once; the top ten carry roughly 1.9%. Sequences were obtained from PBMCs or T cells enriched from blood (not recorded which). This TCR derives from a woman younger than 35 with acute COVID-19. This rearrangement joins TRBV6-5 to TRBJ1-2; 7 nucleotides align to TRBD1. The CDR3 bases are TGTGCCAGCAGGACAGGGTATGGCTACACCTTC. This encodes CASRTGYGYTF.